Listed below are T cell receptor beta chains from one sample, sequenced in a study of neoadjuvant nivolumab and ipilimumab in lung cancer. Clones were read by immunoSEQ multiplex PCR, and TCRdb kept only the in-frame ones, dropping some. The table shows about 30,000 clones, with roughly 90% occurring only once. The starting material was peripheral blood, obtained after neoadjuvant nivolumab, alone or with ipilimumab, at or shortly before surgery. These TCRs come from an adult with non-small cell lung cancer. The CDR3 runs from the conserved cysteine through the conserved F or W. D genes are given only for firm matches. Size values are once, few and many counts, or a class for expanded clones, and some rows have none.

D,V,size,J,CDR3,DNA
TRBD2,TRBV10-3,NA,TRBJ2-5,CAISELAGLKETQYF,TGTGCCATCAGTGAATTAGCGGGACTGAAAGAGACCCAGTACTTC
TRBD1,TRBV7-9,NA,TRBJ1-1,CASSPDRGNTEAFF,TGTGCCAGCAGCCCGGACAGGGGGAACACTGAAGCTTTCTTT
NA,TRBV5-1,NA,TRBJ2-2,CASSLAANTGELFF,TGCGCCAGCAGCTTGGCAGCTAACACCGGGGAGCTGTTTTTT
TRBD2,TRBV5-6,NA,TRBJ2-7,CASRRAGDYYEQYF,TGTGCCAGCAGACGAGCGGGGGATTACTACGAGCAGTACTTC
NA,TRBV7-8,once,TRBJ1-2,CASSDTVNYGYTF,TGTGCCAGCAGCGACACAGTTAACTATGGCTACACCTTC
TRBD2,TRBV4-1,NA,TRBJ2-1,CASSLSPSGDGYNEQFF,TGCGCCAGCAGCCTGAGCCCTAGCGGCGACGGTTACAATGAGCAGTTCTTC
NA,TRBV10-3,NA,TRBJ2-7,CATRHRITYEQYF,TGTGCCACCCGGCACCGCATTACTTACGAGCAGTACTTC
NA,TRBV19,NA,TRBJ1-4,CASSLHGQEKLFF,TGTGCCAGTAGCCTCCACGGACAGGAAAAACTGTTTTTT
NA,TRBV15,NA,TRBJ1-2,CATSRDFSYGYTF,TGTGCCACCAGCAGAGACTTCTCCTATGGCTACACCTTC
NA,TRBV6-6,NA,TRBJ1-1,CASLRGEQGTEAFF,TGTGCCAGTTTAAGGGGAGAGCAGGGGACTGAAGCTTTCTTT
NA,TRBV2,NA,TRBJ2-3,CASQWGRPTDTQYF,TGTGCCAGCCAATGGGGTAGACCCACAGATACGCAGTATTTT
NA,TRBV5-1,NA,TRBJ2-7,CASSLAGTDYEQYF,TGCGCCAGCAGCTTGGCCGGGACGGACTACGAGCAGTACTTC
NA,TRBV7-8,once,TRBJ2-2,CASSPREPGTGELFF,TGTGCCAGCAGCCCCAGGGAACCGGGCACCGGGGAGCTGTTTTTT
NA,TRBV5-1,NA,TRBJ2-1,CASSLGPLSEQFF,TGCGCCAGCAGCTTGGGGCCCCTGAGTGAGCAGTTCTTC
NA,TRBV2,NA,TRBJ2-7,CASSGLGISSYEQYF,TGTGCCAGCAGTGGCTTAGGGATCAGCTCCTACGAGCAGTACTTC
NA,TRBV27,once,TRBJ2-7,CASSFIPGEQYF,TGTGCCAGCAGTTTTATTCCGGGGGAGCAGTACTTC
NA,TRBV7-8,NA,TRBJ2-3,CASSFSGSGTDTQYF,TGTGCCAGCAGCTTCTCTGGGAGTGGCACAGATACGCAGTATTTT
NA,TRBV7-6,NA,TRBJ2-1,CASSLAVHEQFF,TGTGCCAGCAGCTTAGCGGTCCATGAGCAGTTCTTC
NA,TRBV5-1,NA,TRBJ2-1,CASSLGGLGNEQFF,TGCGCCAGCAGCTTGGGGGGGTTGGGGAATGAGCAGTTCTTC
NA,TRBV6-1,NA,TRBJ1-5,CASSVALSGNQPQHF,TGTGCCAGCAGTGTCGCCCTATCGGGAAATCAGCCCCAGCATTTT
NA,TRBV6-1,NA,TRBJ2-3,CASSVLASTDTQYF,TGTGCCAGCAGTGTCCTCGCTAGCACAGATACGCAGTATTTT
NA,TRBV2,NA,TRBJ2-7,CASRQAAYEQYF,TGTGCCAGCAGACAGGCTGCCTACGAGCAGTACTTC
NA,TRBV11-2,NA,TRBJ2-2,CASSSWALEHRELFF,TGTGCCAGCAGCTCCTGGGCATTGGAACACCGGGAGCTGTTTTTT
NA,TRBV18,NA,TRBJ1-1,CAGRGVTEAFF,TGTGCCGGGAGGGGGGTCACTGAAGCTTTCTTT
NA,TRBV27,few,TRBJ2-7,CASSPADRSYEQYF,TGTGCCAGCAGTCCCGCGGACAGATCCTACGAGCAGTACTTC
NA,TRBV16,once,TRBJ1-5,CASANLRQSNQPQHF,TGTGCCAGCGCCAATCTCCGACAAAGCAATCAGCCCCAGCATTTT
NA,TRBV5-4,NA,TRBJ2-7,CASKLTDSYEQYF,TGTGCCAGCAAGCTTACGGATTCCTACGAGCAGTACTTC
TRBD1,TRBV5-1,NA,TRBJ2-2,CASSSRDRAGELFF,TGCGCCAGCAGCTCCCGGGACAGGGCCGGGGAGCTGTTTTTT
NA,TRBV27,few,TRBJ2-7,CASSLEGQNF,TGTGCCAGCAGTTTGGAGGGACAGAACTTC
NA,TRBV5-1,NA,TRBJ1-3,CASSLEGNTIYF,TGCGCCAGCAGCCTAGAGGGAAACACCATATATTTT
TRBD1,TRBV11-1,NA,TRBJ2-3,CASWGPGQGPDTQYF,TGTGCCAGCTGGGGTCCGGGACAGGGGCCAGATACGCAGTATTTT
NA,TRBV2,NA,TRBJ1-4,CASSGGPRARKLFF,TGTGCCAGCAGTGGAGGCCCCAGGGCTAGAAAACTGTTTTTT
NA,TRBV6-8,NA,TRBJ2-7,CASSQVGRDRFWEQYF,TGTGCCAGCAGTCAGGTGGGCCGGGACCGCTTTTGGGAGCAGTACTTC
NA,TRBV5-1,NA,TRBJ1-1,CASSLAAQGGNTEAFF,TGCGCCAGCAGCTTGGCGGCCCAGGGAGGGAACACTGAAGCTTTCTTT
TRBD2,TRBV5-1,NA,TRBJ2-7,CASSAAGGRAYEQYF,TGCGCCAGCAGCGCGGCGGGAGGGAGGGCCTACGAGCAGTACTTC
NA,TRBV19,NA,TRBJ1-2,CASTRGGGYGYTF,TGTGCCTCAACTCGAGGGGGAGGCTATGGCTACACCTTC
TRBD1,TRBV11-2,once,TRBJ2-6,CAANRGPGANVLTF,TGTGCCGCCAACAGGGGGCCAGGGGCCAACGTCCTGACTTTC
NA,TRBV9,once,TRBJ2-1,CASSGMTPYNEQFF,TGTGCCAGCAGTGGAATGACACCTTACAATGAGCAGTTCTTC
TRBD1,TRBV6-1,NA,TRBJ2-7,CASSGGTGSDEQYF,TGTGCCAGCAGTGGAGGGACAGGGAGCGACGAGCAGTACTTC
TRBD2,TRBV5-4,NA,TRBJ2-2,CASSAGTSGILGELFF,TGTGCCAGCAGCGCAGGGACTAGCGGGATTCTGGGGGAGCTGTTTTTT
NA,TRBV5-1,once,TRBJ2-3,CASSLESRGTDTQYF,TGCGCCAGCAGCTTGGAGAGCAGGGGCACAGATACGCAGTATTTT
NA,TRBV16,NA,TRBJ1-2,CASSPLNYGYTF,TGTGCCAGCAGCCCTCTCAACTATGGCTACACCTTC
NA,TRBV5-5,NA,TRBJ2-3,CASSPPRSHNGDTQYF,TGTGCCAGCTCCCCGCCTCGGTCGCACAATGGAGATACGCAGTATTTT
TRBD1,TRBV5-1,NA,TRBJ1-1,CASSSLYRGTEAFF,TGCGCCAGCAGTTCTCTGTACAGGGGCACTGAAGCTTTCTTT
TRBD1,TRBV18,NA,TRBJ2-1,CASSPRQGTYNEQFF,TGTGCCAGCTCACCCCGACAGGGAACCTACAATGAGCAGTTCTTC
TRBD1,TRBV7-2,NA,TRBJ2-3,CASSLTGQGLDTQYF,TGTGCCAGCAGCTTAACGGGACAGGGGCTAGATACGCAGTATTTT
NA,TRBV7-2,NA,TRBJ2-7,CASSLVGTGWDLRYEQYF,TGTGCCAGCAGCTTAGTCGGAACAGGGTGGGACCTTAGGTACGAGCAGTACTTC
TRBD1,TRBV29-1,NA,TRBJ2-2,CSVVQGATGELFF,TGCAGCGTTGTACAGGGGGCCACCGGGGAGCTGTTTTTT
NA,TRBV9,once,TRBJ2-1,CASSVDGGVAPHNEQFF,TGTGCCAGCAGCGTAGACGGAGGGGTAGCGCCACACAATGAGCAGTTCTTC
TRBD1,TRBV5-4,NA,TRBJ2-2,CASTFKQDRAWIGELFF,TGTGCCAGCACCTTTAAACAGGACAGGGCGTGGATCGGGGAGCTGTTTTTT
NA,TRBV19,NA,TRBJ2-5,CASRQAGETQYF,TGTGCCAGTAGACAGGCCGGAGAGACCCAGTACTTC
TRBD2,TRBV9,once,TRBJ2-2,CASSVLGLAGGTGELFF,TGTGCCAGCAGCGTACTCGGGCTAGCGGGGGGCACCGGGGAGCTGTTTTTT
NA,TRBV7-2,few,TRBJ1-1,CASSPMGSVGLEAFF,TGTGCCAGCAGCCCGATGGGGTCCGTGGGGCTTGAAGCTTTCTTT
TRBD1,TRBV11-2,NA,TRBJ1-1,CASSLMQGGNTEAFF,TGTGCCAGCAGCTTAATGCAGGGGGGGAACACTGAAGCTTTCTTT
TRBD1,TRBV7-2,NA,TRBJ2-7,CASSWTGRLYF,TGTGCCAGCAGCTGGACAGGGCGTTTGTACTTC
NA,TRBV5-1,NA,TRBJ1-1,CASSFRRSGTEAFF,TGCGCCAGCAGCTTCAGAAGGTCGGGAACTGAAGCTTTCTTT
TRBD2,TRBV5-1,NA,TRBJ2-5,CASSRRLAGGGETQYF,TGCGCCAGCAGCAGACGACTAGCGGGAGGTGGGGAGACCCAGTACTTC
NA,TRBV5-1,NA,TRBJ2-3,CASSSEGGSDTQYF,TGCGCCAGCAGCTCCGAGGGGGGCTCAGATACGCAGTATTTT
NA,TRBV18,NA,TRBJ2-1,CASSPSGRSYNEQFF,TGTGCCAGCTCACCGTCGGGAAGATCCTACAATGAGCAGTTCTTC
NA,TRBV27,NA,TRBJ2-1,CASSFLQYNEQFF,TGTGCCAGCAGTTTCCTCCAGTACAATGAGCAGTTCTTC